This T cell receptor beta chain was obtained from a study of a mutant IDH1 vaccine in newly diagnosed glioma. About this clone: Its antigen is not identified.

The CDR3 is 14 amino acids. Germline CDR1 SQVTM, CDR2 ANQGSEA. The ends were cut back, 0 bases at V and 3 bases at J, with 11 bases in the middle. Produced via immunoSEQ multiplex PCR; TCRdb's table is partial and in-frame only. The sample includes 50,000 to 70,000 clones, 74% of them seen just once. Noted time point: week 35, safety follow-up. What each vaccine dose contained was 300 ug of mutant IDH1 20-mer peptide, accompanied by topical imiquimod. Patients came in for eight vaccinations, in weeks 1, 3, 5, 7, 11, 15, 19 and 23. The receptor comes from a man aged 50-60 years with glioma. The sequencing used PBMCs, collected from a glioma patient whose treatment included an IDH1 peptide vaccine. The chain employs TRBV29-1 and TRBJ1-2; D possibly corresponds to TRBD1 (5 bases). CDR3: CSVEDHRRDYGYTF. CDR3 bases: TGCAGCGTTGAAGACCACAGGAGGGACTATGGCTACACCTTC.